A few counts support the clone carrying this T cell receptor beta chain. Its antigen is unknown. Using constant-segment primers, 5'RACE produced TCR alpha and TCR beta cDNA libraries carrying sample barcodes and UMIs. Using its own MiXCR run on the 5' RACE reads, TCRdb lists one record per CDR3 protein. The sample lists hundreds of thousands of distinct CDR3 sequences; 15% were seen once. The sample comes from a study of T-cell memory formation after mild COVID-19. Overall study: Each donor largely had its own TCR clusters. Overall study results and limits: Contracting clones, day 15 to 85, had balanced CD4/CD8, and later expanders favored CD4+. Some clones that responded were present in memory (sampled pre-infection), which suggests cross-reactive memory joined.

Per the germline V gene, CDR1 is SGHKS and CDR2 is YYEKEE (reference sequence). With 1 base removed from V and 2 bases from J, the gap between germline ends came to 15 bases. The CDR3 runs to 16 residues. The chain employs TRBV5-5 and TRBJ2-5, with D perhaps given as TRBD1 or TRBD2 (5 bases each). The origin of this receptor is an adult woman who had mild COVID-19 (a few samples of this study predate the infection). Cell type and time point are not known. Sequencing was carried out using PBMCs or a T cell subset sorted from them (not recorded which). The CDR3 DNA reads TGTGCCAGCAGCTTGACCGGGACCCTGGGGCAAGAGACCCAGTACTTC. Protein product: CASSLTGTLGQETQYF.